These 22 T cell receptor beta chains share one sample of origin, sequenced in a study of early T cells in non-severe SARS-CoV-2 infection. TCRdb reprocessed the 5' RACE reads via MiXCR and lists one record per CDR3 protein. The table records about 42,000 distinct CDR3 sequences, roughly 7.1% of them present only once. The source material was whole blood. These receptors were taken from an adult who was a healthcare worker with PCR-confirmed SARS-CoV-2 infection or an uninfected control (not recorded which).

This clonotype appeared many times. The chain has TRBV20-1 and TRBJ2-3; no reliable D call. The CDR3 runs 12 residues. CDR1 and CDR2 from the germline V gene are DFQATT and SNEGSKA (reference sequence). V lost 3 bases to trimming and J lost 4 bases, with 8 bases between them. The CDR3 protein is CSASVEADTQYF. In DNA form, the CDR3 reads TGCAGTGCTAGTGTGGAAGCAGATACGCAGTATTTT.

V usage is TRBV7-9 and J usage is TRBJ1-6, with D tentatively TRBD1 (6 bases). CDR1 and CDR2 (germline): SEHNR, FQNEAQ (reference sequence). The CDR3 spans 15 residues. Trimming left V 1 base short and J 6 bases short, with 10 bases between. DNA of the CDR3: TGTGCCAGCAGCTTAGGATGGGGGCCTAATTCACCCCTCCACTTT. As protein: CASSLGWGPNSPLHF.

This clonotype was counted at least ten times. The rearrangement joins TRBV7-6 to TRBJ2-1, with D perhaps TRBD2 (7 bases). The V gene's germline CDR1 is SGHVS and CDR2 FNYEAQ. This CDR3 region has 14 residues. Deletions cut 5 bases from V and 9 bases from J, with 17 bases between. CDR3: CASSPGEGVSEQFF. In DNA, the CDR3 is TGTGCCAGCAGCCCCGGGGAGGGGGTGAGTGAGCAGTTCTTC.

The chain couples TRBV30 to TRBJ2-5; 8 bases align to TRBD1. Germline lookup yields CDR1 GTSNPN and CDR2 SVGIG (reference sequence). Losses at the gene ends were 3 bases for V and 4 bases for J; bases not matched to a gene: 7. CDR3 length equals 14 residues. DNA of the CDR3: TGTGCCTGGAGACCCGGACAGGGCAGAGAGACCCAGTACTTC. Protein sequence: CAWRPGQGRETQYF.

The chain couples TRBV18 to TRBJ2-5, with D perhaps matching TRBD2 (5 bases). Trimming removed 1 base from V and 5 bases from J, with 5 bases in between. Germline V gives CDR1 KGHSH, CDR2 LQKENI. CDR3 length equals 12 residues. The CDR3 loop reads CASSPREETQYF. CDR3 coding DNA: TGTGCCAGCTCACCACGGGAGGAGACCCAGTACTTC.

This clonotype appeared many times. V gene TRBV30 combines with J gene TRBJ2-4; 7 bases align to TRBD2. Germline-derived CDR1 and CDR2 are GTSNPN and SVGIG (reference sequence). This CDR3 is 13 amino acids long. The J segment lost 6 bases and the V segment lost 0 bases, leaving 2 bases of the junction unmatched. DNA for the CDR3: TGTGCCTGGAGTGTCGCTAGCGGAAACATTCAGTACTTC. It yields the protein CAWSVASGNIQYF.

Judged by abundance, this clonotype is medium-sized. The gene calls are TRBV20-1 and TRBJ2-1, with 7 bases identical to TRBD2. Losses at the gene ends were 6 bases for V and 0 bases for J; bases not matched to a gene: 5. This CDR3 is built from 14 residues. The germline V gene has CDR1 DFQATT and CDR2 SNEGSKA (reference sequence). This chain's CDR3 is CSATSESSYNEQFF. The CDR3 DNA is TGCAGTGCAACTAGCGAAAGCTCCTACAATGAGCAGTTCTTC.

Only a few counts were recorded for this clonotype. This chain uses TRBV5-1 with TRBJ2-5, with 8 positions matching TRBD1. Germline loops: CDR1 SGHRS, CDR2 YFSETQ. The V gene end was trimmed by 4 bases and the J gene end by 6 bases; junction bases not matched to a gene: 5. This CDR3 region has 13 residues. Written as DNA, the CDR3 is TGCGCCAGCAGCACGACAGGGGAACAGACCCAGTACTTC. This encodes CASSTTGEQTQYF.

V gene TRBV12-3 or TRBV12-4 combines with J gene TRBJ2-1, with 7 bases that match TRBD1. The CDR3 runs to 15 residues. J gave up 3 bases and V 6 bases, and 8 bases lay outside the gene matches. CDR3 sequence: CASRGRDSLYNEQFF. CDR3 in DNA: TGTGCCAGCAGAGGCCGGGACAGCCTCTACAATGAGCAGTTCTTC.

J is TRBJ1-1 and V is TRBV11-2; no reliable D call. CDR3 length: 11 amino acids. Germline CDR1 reads SGHAT; CDR2 reads FQNNGV. V shed 7 bases and J shed 8 bases, with 11 bases lying between them. The DNA for the CDR3 is TGTGCCAGCACCGTGGCGGGCGAAGCTTTCTTT. Protein sequence: CASTVAGEAFF.

This clonotype has a count of ten or more. CDR3 protein: CASSPGQGYYQPQHF. CDR3 nucleotide sequence: TGTGCCAGTAGTCCGGGACAGGGCTATTATCAGCCCCAGCATTTT. V gene TRBV19 combines with J gene TRBJ1-5; 9 nucleotides align to TRBD1. Trimming cost V 5 bases and J 5 bases; bases outside gene matches: 7. CDR3 length equals 15 residues. Germline loops: CDR1 LNHDA, CDR2 SQIVND (reference sequence).

This clonotype has only a few counts. This chain joins TRBV3-1 and TRBJ1-5; D gene uncertain. V was shortened by 1 base and J by 6 bases, with 7 bases between the two germline ends. The CDR3 length is 13 residues. Germline CDR1 is LGHDT and CDR2 is YNNKEL (reference sequence). The CDR3 here is CASSQGIAQPQHF. In nucleotides, the CDR3 is TGTGCCAGCAGCCAAGGGATAGCTCAGCCCCAGCATTTT.

The V call is TRBV12-3 or TRBV12-4, the J call TRBJ1-5; D is ambiguous. V was shortened by 1 base and J by 2 bases, with 9 bases between the two germline ends. The CDR3 covers 15 residues. The CDR3 region has the DNA TGTGCCAGCAGTTTAGTCCGGGTTGGCAATCAGCCCCAGCATTTT. Amino acids: CASSLVRVGNQPQHF.

This clonotype was counted many times. This rearrangement joins TRBV6-1 to TRBJ1-1, with D tentatively TRBD1 (5 bases). The CDR3 sequence is 14 residues long. Trimming shortened V by 11 bases and J by 1 base, and 17 bases separated the two germline ends. Germline CDR1 reads MNHNS; CDR2 reads SASEGT. CDR3 coding DNA: TGTGCCGTACGACGTGGGGGTCCGAACACTGAAGCTTTCTTT. Translating it yields CAVRRGGPNTEAFF.

The chain uses TRBV20-1 and TRBJ1-1; a possible D gene is TRBD1 (5 bases). Trimming removed 6 bases from V and 5 bases from J, with 13 bases in between. The CDR3 extends over 12 amino acids. CDR1 and CDR2 from the germline V gene are DFQATT and SNEGSKA (reference sequence). The CDR3 nucleotides are TGCAGTGCCTCAGGCGGGGGGACTGAAGCTTTCTTT. Residues: CSASGGGTEAFF.

This clonotype came up a few times. The chain employs TRBV5-1 and TRBJ2-2, with TRBD1 as a possible D gene (6 bases). The CDR3 spans 15 residues. The V gene lost 0 bases and the J gene lost 3 bases, with 9 bases spanning the gap. Germline CDR1 SGHRS, CDR2 YFSETQ. The CDR3 sequence is CASSLDRADTGELFF. CDR3 bases: TGCGCCAGCAGCTTGGACAGGGCGGACACCGGGGAGCTGTTTTTT.

This clonotype was picked up a small number of times. The chain recombines TRBV3-1 with TRBJ1-5, with no clear D. Germline CDR1 is LGHDT and CDR2 is YNNKEL (reference sequence). The germline V and J ends were trimmed by 2 bases and 5 bases, with 10 bases remaining between them. The CDR3 sequence is 14 residues long. CDR3 loop: CASSQFLVDQPQHF. The CDR3 DNA follows: TGTGCCAGCAGCCAATTTCTAGTGGATCAGCCCCAGCATTTT.

This clonotype was seen many times. The chain is built from TRBV18 and TRBJ2-5, with 10 bases lining up with TRBD2. The CDR3 sequence is 15 residues long. Losses at the gene ends were 6 bases for V and 2 bases for J; bases not matched to a gene: 6. Germline V gene lookup returns CDR1 KGHSH and CDR2 LQKENI. CDR3 protein: CASSLAGVQQETQYF. The CDR3 nucleotides are TGTGCCAGCTCCCTAGCGGGGGTGCAGCAAGAGACCCAGTACTTC.

V gene TRBV7-9 combines with J gene TRBJ2-1, with no clear D. This CDR3 contains 12 residues. Germline CDR1 and CDR2: SEHNR and FQNEAQ (reference sequence). The V gene lost 5 bases and the J gene lost 5 bases, with 7 bases spanning the gap. CDR3 region: CASSRADNEQFF. The DNA for the CDR3 is TGTGCCAGCAGCCGTGCGGACAATGAGCAGTTCTTC.

The chain combines TRBV7-2 with TRBJ2-7, with 7 positions matching TRBD2. The germline V gene has CDR1 SGHTA and CDR2 FQGNSA. J lost 0 bases, V lost 6 bases, and 2 bases had no gene match. The CDR3 runs 13 residues. The CDR3 sequence is CASRGGGSYEQYF. In DNA form, the CDR3 reads TGTGCCAGCAGGGGCGGGGGCTCCTACGAGCAGTACTTC.

This clonotype was seen more than once but under ten times. The V gene is TRBV5-6, the J gene TRBJ2-7; D may be TRBD1 (6 bases). The CDR3 extends over 15 amino acids. Germline V gene sequence: CDR1 SGHDT, CDR2 YYEEEE. V was pared by 3 bases and J by 0 bases, with 13 bases between. This CDR3 reads CASSSPGHNSYEQYF. The CDR3 nucleotides are TGTGCCAGCAGCTCCCCGGGACACAACTCCTACGAGCAGTACTTC.

This clonotype came up many times. The chain is built from TRBV7-9 and TRBJ2-1, with 7 nucleotides matching TRBD1. V shed 7 bases, J shed 0 bases, and the junction held 6 bases outside the gene matches. The germline CDR1 and CDR2 sequences are SEHNR and FQNEAQ (reference sequence). The CDR3 totals 15 residues. The CDR3 region has the DNA TGTGCCAGCACCTACAGGGGTAGCTCCTACAATGAGCAGTTCTTC. This sequence encodes CASTYRGSSYNEQFF.